Detailed here is one T cell receptor beta chain. Its matching antigen is unknown. Germline assignment: CDR1 DFQATT and CDR2 SNEGSKA (reference sequence). This CDR3 contains 13 residues. V dropped 3 bases and J dropped 1 base, with 10 bases sitting between them. The data belong to a study of T cell repertoires in cytomegalovirus infection. TCRdb itself ran the reads through MiXCR, one entry per CDR3 protein. The repertoire includes 80,000 or so distinct CDR3 sequences, around 37% of them detected once, and 90% to 95% sits in the top ten. Findings and limits, study-wide: Accumulated public TCR beta family frequency recognized individuals carrying CMV together with the relevant HLA. The ex vivo response showed dominance by HLA-C-restricted CMV-specific TCR beta clonotypes.

The source material was CD8+ T cells from cultured PBMCs, sampled from culture after CMV antigen stimulation. The gene calls are TRBV20-1 and TRBJ2-7, with D unclear. This sequence originates from a human donor in good health (CMV status not recorded). Some clones in this sample may be carry-over from other donors' samples. In DNA, the CDR3 is TGCAGTGCTAGTTCTGGTTCATCCTACGAGCAGTACTTC. This codes for CSASSGSSYEQYF.